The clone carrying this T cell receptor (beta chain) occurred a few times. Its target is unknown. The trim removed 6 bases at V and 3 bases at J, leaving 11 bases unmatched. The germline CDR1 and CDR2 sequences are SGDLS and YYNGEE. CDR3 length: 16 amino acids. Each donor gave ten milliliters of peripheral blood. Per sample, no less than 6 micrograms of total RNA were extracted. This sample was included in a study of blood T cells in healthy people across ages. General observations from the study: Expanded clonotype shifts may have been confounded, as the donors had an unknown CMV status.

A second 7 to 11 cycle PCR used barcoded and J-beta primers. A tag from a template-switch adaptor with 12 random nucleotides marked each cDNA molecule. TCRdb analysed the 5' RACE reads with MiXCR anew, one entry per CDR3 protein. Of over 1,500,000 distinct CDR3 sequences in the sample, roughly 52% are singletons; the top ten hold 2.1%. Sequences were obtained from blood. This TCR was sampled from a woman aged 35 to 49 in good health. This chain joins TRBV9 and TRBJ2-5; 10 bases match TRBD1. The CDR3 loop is CASTLTGTGVEETQYF. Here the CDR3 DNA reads TGTGCCAGCACCTTAACCGGGACAGGGGTTGAAGAGACCCAGTACTTC.